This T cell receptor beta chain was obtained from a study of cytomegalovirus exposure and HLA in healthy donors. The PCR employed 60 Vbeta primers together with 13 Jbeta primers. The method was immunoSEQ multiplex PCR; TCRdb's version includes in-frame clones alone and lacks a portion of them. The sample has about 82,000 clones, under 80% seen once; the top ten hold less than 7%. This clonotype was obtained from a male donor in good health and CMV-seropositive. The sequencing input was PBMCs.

The CDR3 DNA reads as TGTGCCAGCTCACCTTCTTCGAGCTCCTACAATGAGCAGTTCTTC. Translating it yields CASSPSSSSYNEQFF. The chain links TRBV18 to TRBJ2-1; D uncertain. V was shortened by 3 bases and J by 0 bases, with 9 bases between the two germline ends. This CDR3 comprises 15 residues. The germline V gene encodes CDR1 KGHSH and CDR2 LQKENI.